The clone carrying this T cell receptor beta chain was observed at least ten times. The antigen is unknown. There were TCR beta CDR3 regions amplified from RNA transcripts. A first-round RT-PCR of the TCR CDR3 used the HTBI primer set. TCRdb re-analysed the multiplex PCR reads in MiXCR, keeping a single row per CDR3 protein. The sample holds around 350,000 distinct CDR3 sequences, over 15% seen once. This sample was included in a study of T cells in Graves' hyperthyroidism and ophthalmopathy. Study at large: Peripheral blood was acquired at first diagnosis, ahead of any therapy whatsoever. General study findings and limits: Among thyroid clonotypes expanded above 0.001, most also appeared in blood.

PBMCs came from 8.5 to 10 ml fresh peripheral blood. There are 15 residues in the CDR3. The germline gives CDR1 SQVTM, CDR2 ANQGSEA. Trimming removed 3 bases at V and 1 base at J, with 13 bases between. The chain employs TRBV29-1 and TRBJ2-4, with D maybe TRBD2 (6 bases). Sequencing was done on a sample of blood. This sequence was found in a woman aged 18-29 years with Graves' hyperthyroidism. For the CDR3, the DNA is TGCAGCGTTGACCCACAAGGGAGGGCCAAAAACATTCAGTACTTC. Its protein is CSVDPQGRAKNIQYF.